Sequencing of this TCR beta chain was carried out in a study of blood T cell repertoires in COVID-19. Study summary: Samples of COVID-19 (acute and convalescent) were obtained from the United States, Italy and Spain. Sample material is recorded as cDNA or gDNA derived from T cells, B-cell-depleted T cells, or PBMCs.

CDR1 SGHTA and CDR2 FQGTGA come from the germline V gene. The CDR3 sequence is 13 residues long. V lost 5 bases, J lost 10 bases, and 8 bases stayed unmatched. As originally analysed: The authors estimated nucleated cell counts from reference gene primer amplification. Libraries were prepared by immunoSEQ multiplex PCR; TCRdb keeps only in-frame clonotypes and omits some of them. V, J and clone size are those of that table, while D and trimming were read from the DNA. In the table there are 130,000 to 150,000 clones, 88% of which are singletons. The sample consisted of peripheral blood. The chain couples TRBV7-3 to TRBJ2-1; 7 bases map to TRBD2. The sequence derives from a human donor in a cohort sampled during active COVID-19. The CDR3 reads CASSPRDYREQFF. The CDR3 nucleotides are TGTGCCAGCAGCCCCCGGGACTACAGGGAGCAGTTCTTC.